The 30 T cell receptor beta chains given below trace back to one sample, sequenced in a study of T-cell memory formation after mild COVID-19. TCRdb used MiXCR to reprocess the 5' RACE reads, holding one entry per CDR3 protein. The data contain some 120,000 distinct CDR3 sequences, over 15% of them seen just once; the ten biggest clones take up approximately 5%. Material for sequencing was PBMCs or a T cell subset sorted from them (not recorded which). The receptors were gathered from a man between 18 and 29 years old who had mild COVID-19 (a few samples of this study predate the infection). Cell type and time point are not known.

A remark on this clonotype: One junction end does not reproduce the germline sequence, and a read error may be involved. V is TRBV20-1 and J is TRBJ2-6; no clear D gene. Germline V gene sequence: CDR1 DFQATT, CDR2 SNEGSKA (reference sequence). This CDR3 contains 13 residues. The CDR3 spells CSASSSGTNVLTF. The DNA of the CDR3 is TGCAGTGCTAGCTCCTCTGGGACCAACGTCCTGACTTTC.

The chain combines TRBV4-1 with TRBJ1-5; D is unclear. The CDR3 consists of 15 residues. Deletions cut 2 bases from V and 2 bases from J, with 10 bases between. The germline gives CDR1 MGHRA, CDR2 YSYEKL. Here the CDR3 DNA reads TGCGCCAGCAGCCAACCGGGCCGGGGCAATCAGCCCCAGCATTTT. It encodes CASSQPGRGNQPQHF.

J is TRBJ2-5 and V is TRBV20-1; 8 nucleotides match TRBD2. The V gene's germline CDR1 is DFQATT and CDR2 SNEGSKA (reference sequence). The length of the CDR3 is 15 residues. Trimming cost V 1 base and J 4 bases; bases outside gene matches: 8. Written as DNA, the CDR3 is TGCAGTGCTAGAGGGCCAGCGGGGGCGGGAGAGACCCAGTACTTC. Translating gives CSARGPAGAGETQYF.

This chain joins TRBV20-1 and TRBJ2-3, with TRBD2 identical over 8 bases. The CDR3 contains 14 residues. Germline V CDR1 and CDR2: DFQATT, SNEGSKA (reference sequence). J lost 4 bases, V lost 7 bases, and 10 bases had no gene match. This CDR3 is CSVVNSGASDTQYF. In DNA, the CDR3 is TGCAGTGTTGTCAATAGCGGGGCCTCAGATACGCAGTATTTT.

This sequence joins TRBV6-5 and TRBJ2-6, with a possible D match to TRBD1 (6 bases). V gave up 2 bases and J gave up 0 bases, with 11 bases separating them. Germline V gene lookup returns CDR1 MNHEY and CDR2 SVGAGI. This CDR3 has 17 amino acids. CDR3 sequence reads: CASSYTQGRSGANVLTF. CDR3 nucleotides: TGTGCCAGCAGTTACACTCAGGGGCGCTCTGGGGCCAACGTCCTGACTTTC.

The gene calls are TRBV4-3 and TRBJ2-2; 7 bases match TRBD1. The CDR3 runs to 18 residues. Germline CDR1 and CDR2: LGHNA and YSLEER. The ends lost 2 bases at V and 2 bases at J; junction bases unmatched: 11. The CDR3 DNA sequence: TGCGCCAGCAGCCAAAACCCCCCCGGGACAGCAAACACCGGGGAGCTGTTTTTT. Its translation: CASSQNPPGTANTGELFF.

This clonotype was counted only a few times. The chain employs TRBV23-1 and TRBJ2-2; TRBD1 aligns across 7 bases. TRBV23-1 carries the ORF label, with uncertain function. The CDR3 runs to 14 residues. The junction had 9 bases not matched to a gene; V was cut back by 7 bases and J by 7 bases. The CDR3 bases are TGCGCCAGCAATCTACAGGGGCCAGTCGGGGAGCTGTTTTTT. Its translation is CASNLQGPVGELFF.

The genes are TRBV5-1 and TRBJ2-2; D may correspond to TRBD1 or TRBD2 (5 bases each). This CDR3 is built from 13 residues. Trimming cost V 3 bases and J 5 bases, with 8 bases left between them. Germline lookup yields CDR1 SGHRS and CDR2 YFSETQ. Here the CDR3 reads CASSWGSTGELFF. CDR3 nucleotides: TGCGCCAGCAGCTGGGGGTCGACCGGGGAGCTGTTTTTT.

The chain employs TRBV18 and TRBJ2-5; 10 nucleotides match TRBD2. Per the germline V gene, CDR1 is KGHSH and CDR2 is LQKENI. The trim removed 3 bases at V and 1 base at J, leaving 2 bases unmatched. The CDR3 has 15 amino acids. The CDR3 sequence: CASSPRTSGQETQYF. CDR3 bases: TGTGCCAGCTCACCGCGGACTAGCGGCCAAGAGACCCAGTACTTC.

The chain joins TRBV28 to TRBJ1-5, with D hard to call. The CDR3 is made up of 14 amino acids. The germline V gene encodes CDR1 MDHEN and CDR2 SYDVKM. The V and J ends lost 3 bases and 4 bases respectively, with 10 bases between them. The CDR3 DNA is TGTGCCAGCAGTTTGATCGCAGGTAATCAGCCCCAGCATTTT. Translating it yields CASSLIAGNQPQHF.

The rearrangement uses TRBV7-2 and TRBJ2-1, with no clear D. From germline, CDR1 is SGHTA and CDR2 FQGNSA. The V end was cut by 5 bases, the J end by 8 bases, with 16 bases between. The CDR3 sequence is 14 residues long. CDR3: CASSPRFSEYEQFF. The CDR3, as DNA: TGTGCCAGCAGCCCCCGGTTCTCGGAGTATGAGCAGTTCTTC.

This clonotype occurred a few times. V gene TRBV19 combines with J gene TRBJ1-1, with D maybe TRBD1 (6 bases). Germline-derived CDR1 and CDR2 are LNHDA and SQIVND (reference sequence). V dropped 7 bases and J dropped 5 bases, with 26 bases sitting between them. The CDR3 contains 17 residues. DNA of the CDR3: TGTGCCAGTAAAAATCCACAGGTCTCGGGGGCTGGGACTGAAGCTTTCTTT. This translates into CASKNPQVSGAGTEAFF.

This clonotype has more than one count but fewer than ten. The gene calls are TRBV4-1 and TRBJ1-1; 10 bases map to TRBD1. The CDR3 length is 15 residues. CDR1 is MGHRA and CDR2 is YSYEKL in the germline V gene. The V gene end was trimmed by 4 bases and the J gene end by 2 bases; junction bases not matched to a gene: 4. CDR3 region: CASSRPTGGNTEAFF. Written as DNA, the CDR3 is TGCGCCAGCAGCCGTCCGACAGGGGGCAACACTGAAGCTTTCTTT.

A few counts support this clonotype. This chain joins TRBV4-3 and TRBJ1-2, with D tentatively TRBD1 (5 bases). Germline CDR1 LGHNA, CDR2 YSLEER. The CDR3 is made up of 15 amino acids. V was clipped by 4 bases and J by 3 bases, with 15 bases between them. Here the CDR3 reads CASSLGGGSHYGYTF. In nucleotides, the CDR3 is TGCGCCAGCAGCCTCGGGGGGGGAAGCCACTATGGCTACACCTTC.

The CDR3 coding sequence is TGTGCCAGCAGCCCAAGGCGATTAGCTTCCGGCACCGGGGAGCTGTTTTTT. Its translation is CASSPRRLASGTGELFF. The rearrangement links TRBV11-2 to TRBJ2-2; D is unresolved. CDR3 length: 17 residues. The V gene's germline CDR1 is SGHAT and CDR2 FQNNGV. V lost 5 bases, J lost 4 bases, and 20 bases lay in between.

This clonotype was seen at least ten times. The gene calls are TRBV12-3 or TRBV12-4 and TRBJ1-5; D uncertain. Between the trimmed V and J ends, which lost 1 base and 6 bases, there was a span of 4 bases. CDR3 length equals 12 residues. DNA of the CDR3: TGTGCCAGCAGTTTAGGGGGTCAGCCCCAGCATTTT. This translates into CASSLGGQPQHF.

The CDR3 DNA is TGTGCCAGCAGCTTCGACGGAATAGATACGCAGTATTTT. This translates into CASSFDGIDTQYF. This rearrangement joins TRBV7-2 to TRBJ2-3; D gene ambiguous. The CDR3 totals 13 residues. V gave up 3 bases and J gave up 5 bases, with 9 bases separating them. The V gene's germline CDR1 is SGHTA and CDR2 FQGNSA.

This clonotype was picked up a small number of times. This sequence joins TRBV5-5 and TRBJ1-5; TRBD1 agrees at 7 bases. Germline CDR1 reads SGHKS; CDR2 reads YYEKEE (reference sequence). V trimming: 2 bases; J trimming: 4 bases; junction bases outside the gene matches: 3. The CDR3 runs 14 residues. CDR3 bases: TGTGCCAGCAGCTTTAGGACAGGTAATCAGCCCCAGCATTTT. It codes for CASSFRTGNQPQHF.

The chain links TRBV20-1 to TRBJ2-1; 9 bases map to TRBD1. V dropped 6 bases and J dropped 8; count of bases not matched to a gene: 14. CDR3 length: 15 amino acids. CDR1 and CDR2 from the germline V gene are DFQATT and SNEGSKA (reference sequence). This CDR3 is CSATTGTGPWHEQFF. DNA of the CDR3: TGCAGTGCCACAACCGGGACAGGGCCTTGGCATGAGCAGTTCTTC.

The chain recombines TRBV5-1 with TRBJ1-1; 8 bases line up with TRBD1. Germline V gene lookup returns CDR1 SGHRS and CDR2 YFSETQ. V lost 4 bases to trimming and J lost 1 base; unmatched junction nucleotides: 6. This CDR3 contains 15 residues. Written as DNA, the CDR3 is TGCGCCAGCAGCCCGGGCGGGACAGGGAACACTGAAGCTTTCTTT. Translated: CASSPGGTGNTEAFF.

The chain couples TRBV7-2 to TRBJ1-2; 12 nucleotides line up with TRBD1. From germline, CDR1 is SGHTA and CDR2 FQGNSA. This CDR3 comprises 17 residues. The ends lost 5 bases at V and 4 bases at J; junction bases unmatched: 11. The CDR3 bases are TGTGCCAGCAGCGCAGGGGGACAGGGGGCGACTCTCTATGGCTACACCTTC. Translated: CASSAGGQGATLYGYTF.

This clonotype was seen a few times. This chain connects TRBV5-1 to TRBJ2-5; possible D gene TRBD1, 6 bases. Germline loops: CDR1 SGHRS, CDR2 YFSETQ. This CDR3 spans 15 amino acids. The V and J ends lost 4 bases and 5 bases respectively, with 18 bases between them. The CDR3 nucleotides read TGCGCCAGCAGCCGGGACAACCGGGCTGAGGAGACCCAGTACTTC. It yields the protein CASSRDNRAEETQYF.

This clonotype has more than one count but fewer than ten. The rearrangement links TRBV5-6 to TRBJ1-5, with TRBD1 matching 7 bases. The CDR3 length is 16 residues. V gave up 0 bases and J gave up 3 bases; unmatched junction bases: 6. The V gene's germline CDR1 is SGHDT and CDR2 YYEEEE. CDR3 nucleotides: TGTGCCAGCAGCTTGGGAGGAACAGGGGTCAATCAGCCCCAGCATTTT. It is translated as CASSLGGTGVNQPQHF.

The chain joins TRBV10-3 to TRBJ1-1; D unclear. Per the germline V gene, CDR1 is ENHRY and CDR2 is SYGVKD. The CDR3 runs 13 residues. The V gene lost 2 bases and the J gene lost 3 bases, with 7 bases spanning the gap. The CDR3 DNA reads TGTGCCATCAGTGAGATAAAAGACACTGAAGCTTTCTTT. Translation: CAISEIKDTEAFF.

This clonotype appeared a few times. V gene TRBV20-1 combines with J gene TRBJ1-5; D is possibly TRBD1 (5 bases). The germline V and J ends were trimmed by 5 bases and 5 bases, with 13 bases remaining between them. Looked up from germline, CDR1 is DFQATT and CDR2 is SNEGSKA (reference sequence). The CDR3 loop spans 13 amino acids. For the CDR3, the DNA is TGCAGTGCTGCCCGGGGGGGGGATCAGCCCCAGCATTTT. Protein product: CSAARGGDQPQHF.

The CDR3 bases are TGTGCCAGCAGCCAAGGCCAGGGAACGAACACCGGGGAGCTGTTTTTT. Translated: CASSQGQGTNTGELFF. The V gene is TRBV14, the J gene TRBJ2-2; a possible D gene is TRBD1 (5 bases). Germline loops: CDR1 SGHDN, CDR2 FVKESK. This CDR3 is built from 16 residues. Trimming cost V 1 base and J 0 bases, with 9 bases left between them. The full variable domain, with the rest looked up from reference TRBV14 and TRBJ2-2, is EAGVTQFPSHSVIEKGQTVTLRCDPISGHDNLYWYRRVMGKEIKFLLHFVKESKQDESGMPNNRFLAERTGGTYSTLKVQPAELEDSGVYFCASSQGQGTNTGELFFGEGSRLTVL.

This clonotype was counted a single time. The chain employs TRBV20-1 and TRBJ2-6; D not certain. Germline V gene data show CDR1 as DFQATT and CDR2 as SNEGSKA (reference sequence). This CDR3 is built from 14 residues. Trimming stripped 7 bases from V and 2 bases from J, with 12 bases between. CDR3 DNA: TGCAGTGTCCCGAGCGAGGCTGGGGCCAACGTCCTGACTTTC. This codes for CSVPSEAGANVLTF.

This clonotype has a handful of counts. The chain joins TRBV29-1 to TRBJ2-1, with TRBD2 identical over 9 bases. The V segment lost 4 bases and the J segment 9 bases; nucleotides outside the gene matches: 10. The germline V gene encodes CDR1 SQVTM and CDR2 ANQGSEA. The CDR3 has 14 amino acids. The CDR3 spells CSVVRGGANGEQFF. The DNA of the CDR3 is TGCAGCGTTGTTCGCGGGGGGGCCAACGGTGAGCAGTTCTTC.

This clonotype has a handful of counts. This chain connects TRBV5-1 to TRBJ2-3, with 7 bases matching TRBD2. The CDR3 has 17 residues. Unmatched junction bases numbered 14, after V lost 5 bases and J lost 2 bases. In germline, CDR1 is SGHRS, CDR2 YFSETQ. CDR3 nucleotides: TGCGCCAGCAGAAGGACCTCCGGCGGGGGTTACACAGATACGCAGTATTTT. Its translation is CASRRTSGGGYTDTQYF.

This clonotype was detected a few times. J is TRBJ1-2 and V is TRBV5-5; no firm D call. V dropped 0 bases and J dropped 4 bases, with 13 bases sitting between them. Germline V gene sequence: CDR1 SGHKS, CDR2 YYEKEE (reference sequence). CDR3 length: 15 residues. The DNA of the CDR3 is TGTGCCAGCAGCTTGGACACCAACAGCTTCTATGGCTACACCTTC. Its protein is CASSLDTNSFYGYTF.